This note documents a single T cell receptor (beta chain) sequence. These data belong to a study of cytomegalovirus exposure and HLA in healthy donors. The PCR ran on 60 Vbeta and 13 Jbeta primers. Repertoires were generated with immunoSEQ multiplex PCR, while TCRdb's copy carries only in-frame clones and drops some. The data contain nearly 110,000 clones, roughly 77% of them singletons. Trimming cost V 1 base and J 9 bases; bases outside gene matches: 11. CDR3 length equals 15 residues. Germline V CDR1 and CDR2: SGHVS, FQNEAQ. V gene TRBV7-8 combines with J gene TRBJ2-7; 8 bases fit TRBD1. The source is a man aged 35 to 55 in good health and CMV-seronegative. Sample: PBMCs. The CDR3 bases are TGTGCCAGCAGCTTAGTTCCCCAGGGGGCGCAGGGGCAGTACTTC. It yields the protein CASSLVPQGAQGQYF.